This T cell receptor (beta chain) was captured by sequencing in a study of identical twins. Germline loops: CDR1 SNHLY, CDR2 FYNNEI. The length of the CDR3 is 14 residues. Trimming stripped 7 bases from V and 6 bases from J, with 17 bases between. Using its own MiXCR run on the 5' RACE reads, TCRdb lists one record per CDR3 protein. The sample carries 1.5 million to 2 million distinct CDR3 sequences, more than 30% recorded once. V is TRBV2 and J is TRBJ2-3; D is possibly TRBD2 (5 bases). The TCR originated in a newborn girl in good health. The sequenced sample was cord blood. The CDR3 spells CASKGLAPGDTQYF. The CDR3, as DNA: TGTGCCAGCAAAGGTCTAGCCCCAGGTGATACGCAGTATTTT.